The TCR beta chain under discussion was sequenced for a study of T cell clonotyping in hematopoietic cell transplantation. General study findings and limits: At the given depth, recipient repertoires were over 95% de novo clonotypes. Broader posttransplant TCR repertoire diversity was predicted by graft donor and pretransplant recipient Inverse Simpson Index values. No sorting was done, leaving CD4 and CD8 contributions mixed. Recipient TCR diversity dropped after transplant; expanded clonotypes rose from day 30 to 180.

Notes on this clone: Its target is not known.

The CDR3 runs to 13 residues. V shed 0 bases and J shed 7 bases, with 11 bases lying between them. Germline CDR1 SGHDT, CDR2 YYEEEE. TCRdb keeps only in-frame clones here, not all; method: immunoSEQ multiplex PCR. The table records about 41,000 clones, approximately 95% of them present only once. V usage is TRBV5-6 and J usage is TRBJ2-7, with D tentatively TRBD1 or TRBD2 (6 bases each). Material: peripheral blood mononuclear cells. The TCR sequence derives from a man aged 25-45 years in good health. Some clones in this sample may be carry-over from other donors' samples. The CDR3 DNA is TGTGCCAGCAGCTTGGGCAGGGGAGGAGAGCAGTACTTC. Translated: CASSLGRGGEQYF.